Listed below are T cell receptor beta chains from one sample, sequenced in a study of T cell responses to AZD1222 COVID-19 vaccine. Assay: immunoSEQ multiplex PCR; the TCRdb copy retains only in-frame clones and omits some. This table has 130,000 to 150,000 clones, roughly nine tenths appearing once. This specimen consisted of peripheral blood, obtained on day 0 of AZD1222 vaccination. The source of these receptors is an adult in good health. The CDR3 runs from the conserved cysteine through the conserved F or W. The D gene is left open where the match is weak. Some rows mark clone size as missing; the rest say once, few, many or name a class of expanded clone.

>-|TRBV6-6|TRBJ1-5|TRBD1
TGTGCCAGCAGCCTGGGACAGGGGGACTATCAGCCCCAGCATTTT
CASSLGQGDYQPQHF
>-|TRBV30|TRBJ1-2|-
TGTGCCCGACTTGGCGGGGGGTCCCACCCCTATGGCTACACCTTC
CARLGGGSHPYGYTF
>-|TRBV24-1|TRBJ1-1|-
TGTGCCACCAGTCGGGGAACTGAAGCTTTCTTT
CATSRGTEAFF
>once|TRBV11-2|TRBJ2-7|-
TGTGCCAGCTTCTCTGGCGGGCCATCCTACGAGCAGTACTTC
CASFSGGPSYEQYF
>few|TRBV12-3/TRBV12-4|TRBJ2-1|-
TGTGCCAGCACCGTAGGCAGGGCGAATGAGCAGTTCTTC
CASTVGRANEQFF
>-|TRBV7-9|TRBJ1-2|-
TGTGCCAGCAGCACGCTCACGGACAGCCACTATGGCTACACCTTC
CASSTLTDSHYGYTF
>-|TRBV7-2|TRBJ2-3|TRBD2
TGTGCCAGCAGCTTAGGCGGGGGGGCCCCCGATACGCAGTATTTT
CASSLGGGAPDTQYF
>-|TRBV27|TRBJ1-5|-
TGTGCCAGCAGTTTAAGGGGGGGGGATAGCAATCAGCCCCAGCATTTT
CASSLRGGDSNQPQHF
>once|TRBV11-3|TRBJ1-1|-
TGTGCCAGCAGCTTACGGCAGGGAGGGGCTGAAGCTTTCTTT
CASSLRQGGAEAFF
>-|TRBV27|TRBJ2-7|-
TGTGCCAGCAGCAGACTCCAGGGCGACGAGCAGTACTTC
CASSRLQGDEQYF
>-|TRBV4-3|TRBJ2-3|-
TGCGCCAGCAGCCCCGGTGGGGGGGCCGTACTTAAAGATACGCAGTATTTT
CASSPGGGAVLKDTQYF
>-|TRBV9|TRBJ2-1|-
TGTGCCAGCAGCGTAGCATCGGGAACAGCTTACAATGAGCAGTTCTTC
CASSVASGTAYNEQFF
>-|TRBV4-3|TRBJ1-2|-
TGCGCCAGCAGCCAAGGGGTAGAAGCTAACTATGGCTACACCTTC
CASSQGVEANYGYTF
>-|TRBV7-9|TRBJ2-1|-
TGTGCCAGCAGCCCCCTCCTTAGCCCGACCTCCTACAATGAGCAGTTCTTC
CASSPLLSPTSYNEQFF
>-|TRBV19|TRBJ2-5|-
TGTGCCAGTAGTCCCTCCCCGGGACAGACCCAGTACTTC
CASSPSPGQTQYF
>-|TRBV14|TRBJ2-7|-
TGTGCCAGCAGCCAAGGACAGCTTCCTTATAACTTCTACGAGCAGTACTTC
CASSQGQLPYNFYEQYF
>-|TRBV14|TRBJ2-5|-
TGTGCCAGCAGACAATCCGGGACAAGACAAGAGACCCAGTACTTC
CASRQSGTRQETQYF
>-|TRBV5-4|TRBJ2-7|-
TGTGCCAGCAGCTTGGGCGGCGCGGGTACTGGGTACGAGCAGTACTTC
CASSLGGAGTGYEQYF
>-|TRBV4-3|TRBJ2-1|-
TGCGCCAGCAGCCAAGAGGGGGCAGGGGGGTACAATGAGCAGTTCTTC
CASSQEGAGGYNEQFF
>-|TRBV2|TRBJ1-1|-
TGTGCCAGCAGAAGGGACAACATGAACACTGAAGCTTTCTTT
CASRRDNMNTEAFF
>once|TRBV27|TRBJ1-5|-
TGTGCCAGCAGTTTAAGTAGTGGACGAGCGAGGAATCAGCCCCAGCATTTT
CASSLSSGRARNQPQHF
>-|TRBV30|TRBJ2-7|-
TGTGCCTGGAGTGTAAGTCGGTACGAGCAGTACTTC
CAWSVSRYEQYF
>-|TRBV9|TRBJ2-7|-
TGTGCCAGCAGCGGAGGCGCCGGGGGGCGTGACGAGCAGTACTTC
CASSGGAGGRDEQYF